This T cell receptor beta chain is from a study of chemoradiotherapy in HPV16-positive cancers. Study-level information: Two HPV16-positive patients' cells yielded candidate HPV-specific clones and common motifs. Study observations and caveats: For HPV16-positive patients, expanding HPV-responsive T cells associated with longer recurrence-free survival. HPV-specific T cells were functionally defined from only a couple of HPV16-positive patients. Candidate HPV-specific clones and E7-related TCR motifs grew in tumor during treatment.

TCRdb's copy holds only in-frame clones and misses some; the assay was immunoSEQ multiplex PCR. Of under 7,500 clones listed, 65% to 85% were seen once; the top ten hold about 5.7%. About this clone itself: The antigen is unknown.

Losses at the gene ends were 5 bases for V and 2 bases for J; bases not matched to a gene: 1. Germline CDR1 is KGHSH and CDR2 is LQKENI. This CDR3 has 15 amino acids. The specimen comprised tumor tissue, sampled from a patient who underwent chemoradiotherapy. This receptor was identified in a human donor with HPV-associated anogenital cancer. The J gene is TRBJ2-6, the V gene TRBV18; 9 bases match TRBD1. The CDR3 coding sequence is TGTGCCAGCTCAACAGGGGGCGCTGGGGCCAACGTCCTGACTTTC. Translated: CASSTGGAGANVLTF.